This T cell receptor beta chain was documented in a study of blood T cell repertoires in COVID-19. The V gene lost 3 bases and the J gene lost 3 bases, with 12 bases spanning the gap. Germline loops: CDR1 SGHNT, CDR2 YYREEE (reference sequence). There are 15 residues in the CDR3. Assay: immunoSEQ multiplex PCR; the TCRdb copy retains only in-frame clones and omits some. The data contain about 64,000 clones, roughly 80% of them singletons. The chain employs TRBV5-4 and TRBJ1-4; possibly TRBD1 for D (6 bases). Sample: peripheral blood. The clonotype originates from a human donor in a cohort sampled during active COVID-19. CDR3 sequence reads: CASSSTGWANEKLFF. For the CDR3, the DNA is TGTGCCAGCAGCTCTACAGGGTGGGCTAATGAAAAACTGTTTTTT. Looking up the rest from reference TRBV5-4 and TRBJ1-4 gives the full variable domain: ETGVTQSPTHLIKTRGQQVTLRCSSQSGHNTVSWYQQALGQGPQFIFQYYREEENGRGNFPPRFSGLQFPNYSSELNVNALELDDSALYLCASSSTGWANEKLFFGSGTQLSVL.